Listed below are T cell receptor beta chains from one sample, sequenced in a study of OX40 agonist ivuxolimab in advanced cancers. TCRdb keeps only in-frame clones here, not all; method: immunoSEQ multiplex PCR. This sample has over 65,000 clones, with around nine tenths found just once. The sequenced sample was CD4+ or CD8+ T cells sorted from blood, obtained in a trial of the OX40 agonist ivuxolimab. These receptors were obtained from an adult with an advanced solid tumor such as melanoma, head and neck, liver or kidney cancer. The CDR3 runs from the conserved cysteine through the conserved F or W.

CDR3,J,V,length
CASSLQGQFAYNEQFF,TRBJ2-1,TRBV7-9,16
CASSFTLGVYEQYF,TRBJ2-7,TRBV28,14
CASSRQGGLNYGYTF,TRBJ1-2,TRBV11-2,15
CASSFYGLPEAFF,TRBJ1-1,TRBV7-2,13
CASSPGTQTFMNTEAFF,TRBJ1-1,TRBV5-4,17
CASTSEGVFSNEQFF,TRBJ2-1,TRBV5-8,15
CASSRDAGRGNYGYTF,TRBJ1-2,TRBV5-4,16
CASSAPSGRRETQYF,TRBJ2-5,TRBV2,15
CASSAREARVGYTF,TRBJ1-2,TRBV5-6,14
CASSPQGAENSPLHF,TRBJ1-6,TRBV18,15
CASSLRPIAGVSTGELFF,TRBJ2-2,TRBV11-3,18
CASSYVGTSGAYEQYF,TRBJ2-7,TRBV6-5,16
CASSLLQGVTGYNEQFF,TRBJ2-1,TRBV5-8,17
CASSLKGTGGEAQYF,TRBJ2-5,TRBV27,15
CAISGGWDTEAFF,TRBJ1-1,TRBV10-3,13
CASSRPGGEAEQYF,TRBJ2-7,TRBV6-6,14